These T cell receptor beta chains were read from a single sample in a study of beta chain features in type 1 diabetes. Some clones are missing from TCRdb's copy, which holds only in-frame ones; the method was immunoSEQ multiplex PCR. The table has hundreds of thousands of clones, 15% to 20% seen once. Sample: naive CD4+ T cells from blood. The receptors shown here come from a woman aged 18-30 years in good health. CDR3s include the opening cysteine and the closing phenylalanine or tryptophan. D genes are given only for firm matches. A row's size may be missing; if present it is once, few, many or a size class.

>-|TRBV6-1|TRBJ1-2|-
TGTGCCAGCAGTGAAAACCCCGAGCGGGGCTACACCTTC
CASSENPERGYTF
>-|TRBV18|TRBJ2-7|-
TGTGCCAGCTCACCGGGTTCTTCAGGCTACGAGCAGTACTTC
CASSPGSSGYEQYF
>few|TRBV25-1|TRBJ2-5|-
TGTGCCAGCAGTGCGGGATCCCAAGAGACCCAGTACTTC
CASSAGSQETQYF
>-|TRBV6-4|TRBJ2-3|TRBD1
TGTGCCAGCAGCGCGAGGACAGGGGCTACACTCGATACGCAGTATTTT
CASSARTGATLDTQYF
>-|TRBV21-1|TRBJ2-7|-
TGTGCCAGCAGCCATAGACAGACCGAGCAGTACTTC
CASSHRQTEQYF
>few|TRBV5-6|TRBJ2-7|TRBD2
TGTGCCAGCAGCTTCCAGCGGGAGGTCGGCGAGCAGTACTTC
CASSFQREVGEQYF
>-|TRBV27|TRBJ2-4|-
TGTGCCAGCAGTCCAATCCGGGGGACGGCCGAAGTAGCCAAAAACATTCAGTACTTC
CASSPIRGTAEVAKNIQYF
>-|TRBV27|TRBJ2-1|-
TGTGCCAGCAGGGCGCCCGGGACCGGCTACAATGAGCAGTTCTTC
CASRAPGTGYNEQFF
>few|TRBV7-2|TRBJ2-3|TRBD2
TGTGCCAGCAGCTCACTGGGACTAGCGGGAGGGGCTGGGGATACGCAGTATTTT
CASSSLGLAGGAGDTQYF
>few|TRBV7-2|TRBJ2-3|-
TGTGCCAGCAGCTTGTCGGGGGATACGCAGTATTTT
CASSLSGDTQYF
>-|TRBV9|TRBJ2-7|-
TGTGCCAGCAGCGTCCGGACTGAGTCCTACGAGCAGTACTTC
CASSVRTESYEQYF
>few|TRBV10-3|TRBJ2-1|TRBD2
TGTGCCATCAGTGCCCTAGCGGGAGGCGGAGGGGAGCAGTTCTTC
CAISALAGGGGEQFF
>-|TRBV7-9|TRBJ2-3|TRBD1
TGTGCCAGCAGTCTGACCGGGACAGGGCACACAGATACGCAGTATTTT
CASSLTGTGHTDTQYF
>-|TRBV6-1|TRBJ1-2|-
TGTGCCAGCAGTGAAGCGCTTAACTATGGCTACACCTTC
CASSEALNYGYTF
>-|TRBV28|TRBJ2-7|TRBD2
TGTGCCAGCAGTTTATTTGGAGCGGGAGGGCCATATAGCGAGCAGTACTTC
CASSLFGAGGPYSEQYF
>few|TRBV28|TRBJ1-4|-
TGTGCCAGCAGTTTCCCATCGGATCTAAAAAGGGGAAAACTGTTTTTT
CASSFPSDLKRGKLFF
>few|TRBV5-1|TRBJ1-1|-
TGCGCCAGCAGCTTGTTTCAAACGAACACTGAAGCTTTCTTT
CASSLFQTNTEAFF
>-|TRBV7-7|TRBJ1-5|TRBD1
TGTGCTAGCAGCTTAGCCCTCACCCCGGACAGGGGAGAGGATCAGCCCCAGCATTTT
CASSLALTPDRGEDQPQHF
>-|TRBV29-1|TRBJ2-7|TRBD2
TGCAGCGTTGAGACTAGCGGGCGGGTAGACGAGCAGTACTTC
CSVETSGRVDEQYF